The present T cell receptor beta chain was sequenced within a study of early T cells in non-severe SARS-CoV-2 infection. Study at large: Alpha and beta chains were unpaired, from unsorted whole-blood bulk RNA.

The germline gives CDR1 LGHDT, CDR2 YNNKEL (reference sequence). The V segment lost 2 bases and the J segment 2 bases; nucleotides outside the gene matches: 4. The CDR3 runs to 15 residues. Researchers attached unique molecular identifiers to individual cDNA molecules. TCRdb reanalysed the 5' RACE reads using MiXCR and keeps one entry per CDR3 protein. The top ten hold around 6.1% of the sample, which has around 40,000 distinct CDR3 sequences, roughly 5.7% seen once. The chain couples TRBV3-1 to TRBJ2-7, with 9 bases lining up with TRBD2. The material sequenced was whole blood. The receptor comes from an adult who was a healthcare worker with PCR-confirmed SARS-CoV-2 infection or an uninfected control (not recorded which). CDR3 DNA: TGTGCCAGCAGCCAACAAGCGGGAGGAGCCTACGAGCAGTACTTC. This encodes CASSQQAGGAYEQYF.